These 23 T cell receptor beta chains were all obtained from the same sample, sequenced in a study of T cells in Graves' hyperthyroidism and ophthalmopathy. Using RNA transcripts as the source, TCR beta CDR3 regions were amplified. Carried out on the TCR CDR3, a first-round RT-PCR used the HTBI primer set. TCRdb re-called the multiplex PCR reads with MiXCR, one entry per CDR3 protein. The profile shows about 640,000 distinct CDR3 sequences, under 25% of them singletons. The sample consisted of blood. These receptor sequences come from a man aged 25-45 years with Graves' ophthalmopathy.

The CDR3 coding sequence is TGCAGTGCTAGAGATTGGGACGAAGCAGGGGATTCGGGCTCCTATAATTCACCCCTCCACTTT. This gives the protein CSARDWDEAGDSGSYNSPLHF. The V gene is TRBV20-1, the J gene TRBJ1-6; a weak D match, TRBD1 (6 bases). Germline V gene data show CDR1 as DFQATT and CDR2 as SNEGSKA (reference sequence). The CDR3 loop spans 21 amino acids. Trimming left V 0 bases short and J 0 bases short, with 24 bases between.

The V and J genes are TRBV4-2 and TRBJ2-7; D possibly corresponds to TRBD2 (6 bases). Germline loops: CDR1 LGHNA, CDR2 YNFKEQ. This CDR3 has 13 amino acids. Trimming stripped 1 base from V and 7 bases from J, with 11 bases between. Written as DNA, the CDR3 is TGTGCCAGCAGCCAAGGTGGAGGGTGGGAGCAGTACTTC. Residues: CASSQGGGWEQYF.

The rearrangement uses TRBV20-1 and TRBJ2-1, with 7 nucleotides matching TRBD2. The CDR3 has 13 residues. Germline loops: CDR1 DFQATT, CDR2 SNEGSKA (reference sequence). Trimming removed 6 bases from V and 8 bases from J; junction bases left unmatched: 10. CDR3 sequence: CSAAKQAGDEQFF. DNA of the CDR3: TGCAGTGCCGCAAAACAGGCGGGAGATGAGCAGTTCTTC.

There are a few counts of this clonotype. This chain joins TRBV27 and TRBJ2-5, with D perhaps matching TRBD2 (6 bases). The germline V gene has CDR1 MNHEY and CDR2 SMNVEV (reference sequence). This CDR3 spans 14 amino acids. Trimming pared 8 bases from V and 5 bases from J, leaving 18 bases between. CDR3 bases: TGTGCCAGCGCAATTTGGGGGAGGCGCGAGACCCAGTACTTC. Translating it yields CASAIWGRRETQYF.

This clonotype was counted only a few times. CDR3 coding DNA: TGCAGTGCTTACAGAGGCACTGAAGCTTTCTTT. Its protein product is CSAYRGTEAFF. The V and J genes are TRBV20-1 and TRBJ1-1; no firm D call. This CDR3 has 11 amino acids. The V and J ends lost 5 bases and 4 bases respectively, with 8 bases between them. Germline V lookup: CDR1 DFQATT, CDR2 SNEGSKA (reference sequence).

There are a few counts of this clonotype. This chain joins TRBV27 and TRBJ2-7; no reliable D call. Trimming removed 3 bases at V and 6 bases at J, with 12 bases between. Germline V gene lookup returns CDR1 MNHEY and CDR2 SMNVEV (reference sequence). This CDR3 contains 13 residues. CDR3 nucleotide sequence: TGTGCCAGCAGTTTGGGCCCAGCCGCCGAGCAGTACTTC. Translating gives CASSLGPAAEQYF.

The genes are TRBV6-5 and TRBJ2-1, with 10 bases lining up with TRBD1. CDR3 length equals 15 residues. After removal of 4 bases from V and 6 bases from J, the junction contained 6 bases not matched to a gene. CDR1 and CDR2 (germline): MNHEY, SVGAGI. The CDR3 reads CASSFRRDRGNEQFF. For the CDR3, the DNA is TGTGCCAGCAGTTTCCGCCGGGACAGGGGCAATGAGCAGTTCTTC.

This chain connects TRBV27 to TRBJ1-5; D remains ambiguous. Germline V lookup: CDR1 MNHEY, CDR2 SMNVEV (reference sequence). Trimming pared 3 bases from V and 5 bases from J, leaving 8 bases between. This CDR3 comprises 13 residues. The CDR3 bases are TGTGCCAGCAGTTTTCCTTCGGATCAGCCCCAGCATTTT. This encodes CASSFPSDQPQHF.

The rearrangement links TRBV25-1 to TRBJ2-1; 14 bases are a match to TRBD2. This CDR3 is built from 17 residues. The germline CDR1 and CDR2 sequences are MGHDK and SYGVNS. V lost 3 bases and J lost 4; bases outside the gene matches: 5. In nucleotides, the CDR3 is TGTGCCAGCAGTGACGGGACTAGCGGGAGTAGGTACAATGAGCAGTTCTTC. Translated, it gives CASSDGTSGSRYNEQFF.

In its sample, this clonotype was seen a few times. The chain joins TRBV7-9 to TRBJ2-5; tentative D call: TRBD2 (6 bases). V lost 5 bases, J lost 7 bases, and 29 bases lay in between. Germline loops: CDR1 SEHNR, CDR2 FQNEAQ (reference sequence). The CDR3 covers 18 residues. This CDR3 is CASSAPLGTDKGYGTQYF. The CDR3 DNA reads as TGTGCCAGCAGCGCCCCCCTCGGGACTGACAAAGGGTATGGGACCCAGTACTTC.

This clonotype has a count of ten or more. The gene calls are TRBV6-1 and TRBJ2-5; TRBD1 or TRBD2 may be the D gene (5 bases each). V shed 8 bases and J shed 2 bases, with 9 bases lying between them. Per germline, CDR1 MNHNS and CDR2 SASEGT. The CDR3 covers 12 residues. The CDR3 loop is CASGGYQETQYF. The CDR3 DNA follows: TGTGCCAGCGGGGGATATCAAGAGACCCAGTACTTC.

This clonotype was detected many times. The chain combines TRBV5-1 with TRBJ2-3; D is possibly TRBD2 (7 bases). V was cut by 4 bases and J by 5 bases, with 20 bases left in between. CDR1 is SGHRS, CDR2 YFSETQ, per germline. This CDR3 has 16 amino acids. The CDR3 region is CASSQGGGAGGDTQYF. CDR3 DNA: TGCGCCAGCAGCCAGGGAGGGGGAGCCGGTGGAGATACGCAGTATTTT.

This clonotype was counted only a few times. CDR3 nucleotide sequence: TGTGCCAGCAGTGATCCGATAGCCTACGGGTCTGGAAACATTCAGTACTTC. It codes for CASSDPIAYGSGNIQYF. The V call is TRBV6-1, the J call TRBJ2-4; D not resolved. The ends were cut back, 3 bases at V and 6 bases at J, with 21 bases in the middle. The length of the CDR3 is 17 residues. Germline V CDR1 and CDR2: MNHNS, SASEGT.

The gene calls are TRBV28 and TRBJ2-7; D possibly corresponds to TRBD2 (5 bases). V was pared by 3 bases and J by 7 bases, with 13 bases between. Germline V gene data show CDR1 as MDHEN and CDR2 as SYDVKM. The CDR3 runs to 13 residues. This CDR3 is CASSFPRTGEQYF. The CDR3 DNA follows: TGTGCCAGCAGTTTTCCCCGGACGGGAGAGCAGTACTTC.

V is TRBV30 and J is TRBJ2-5; TRBD2 matches at 7 bases. Germline lookup yields CDR1 GTSNPN and CDR2 SVGIG (reference sequence). The J segment lost 2 bases and the V segment lost 4 bases, leaving 10 bases of the junction unmatched. This CDR3 is built from 15 residues. CDR3 DNA sequence: TGTGCCTGGACCCTCGGGGAGGGTACGCAAGAGACCCAGTACTTC. This translates into CAWTLGEGTQETQYF.

Notes on this clonotype: A much larger clone lies one base from this, so it may be a read error. The CDR3 sequence: CASSQVSGVNSLLHF. The DNA for the CDR3 is TGTGCCAGCAGCCAAGTTTCAGGGGTGAATTCACTCCTCCACTTT. The J gene is TRBJ1-6, the V gene TRBV3-1; weak D call: TRBD1 (6 bases). Germline CDR1 and CDR2: LGHDT and YNNKEL (reference sequence). The CDR3 has 15 residues.

V usage is TRBV15 and J usage is TRBJ1-4; 7 bases match TRBD1. Germline CDR1 reads LNHNV; CDR2 reads YYDKDF (reference sequence). This CDR3 comprises 12 residues. The J segment lost 7 bases and the V segment lost 11 bases, leaving 7 bases of the junction unmatched. CDR3 sequence reads: CAAQGGSEKLFF. The CDR3 DNA sequence: TGTGCCGCTCAGGGGGGAAGTGAAAAACTGTTTTTT.

V is TRBV5-1 and J is TRBJ2-1; the D gene is possibly TRBD1 (6 bases). Germline V lookup: CDR1 SGHRS, CDR2 YFSETQ. CDR3 length: 16 residues. Trimming removed 5 bases at V and 2 bases at J, with 17 bases between. The CDR3 nucleotides read TGCGCCAGCAGTGAGCCTCTCGAGGGGGCCTACAATGAGCAGTTCTTC. Its translation is CASSEPLEGAYNEQFF. The full variable domain, rest sourced from reference TRBV5-1 and TRBJ2-1, is KAGVTQTPRYLIKTRGQQVTLSCSPISGHRSVSWYQQTPGQGLQFLFEYFSETQRNKGNFPGRFSGRQFSNSRSEMNVSTLELGDSALYLCASSEPLEGAYNEQFFGPGTRLTVL.

This clonotype showed up just once. The chain recombines TRBV6-2 or TRBV6-3 with TRBJ2-1; TRBD2 aligns across 9 bases. Per the germline V gene, CDR1 is MNHEY and CDR2 is SVGEGT. The CDR3 has 20 amino acids. V shed 6 bases, J shed 0 bases, and the junction held 18 bases outside the gene matches. CDR3 coding DNA: TGTGCCAGCAGCGAGGACCCAGCGTTAGCGGGAGCGTCCTCCTACAATGAGCAGTTCTTC. Its translation is CASSEDPALAGASSYNEQFF.

This clonotype was found many times. This sequence joins TRBV11-2 and TRBJ2-1; 9 bases match TRBD2. From germline, CDR1 is SGHAT and CDR2 FQNNGV. The CDR3 consists of 16 residues. V trimming: 0 bases; J trimming: 8 bases; junction bases outside the gene matches: 8. CDR3 sequence: CASSLDRAGGPYEQFF. CDR3 coding DNA: TGTGCCAGCAGCTTAGATAGGGCGGGAGGGCCCTATGAGCAGTTCTTC.

The chain carries TRBV5-5 and TRBJ2-1, with D tentatively TRBD2 (5 bases). V lost 0 bases and J lost 15, with 10 bases in between. Germline V gene data show CDR1 as SGHKS and CDR2 as YYEKEE (reference sequence). This CDR3 has 11 amino acids. CDR3 sequence (DNA): TGTGCCAGCAGCTTGGGAGTAGCGCGGTTCTTC. This gives the protein CASSLGVARFF.

The table lists this clonotype with a few counts. The rearrangement uses TRBV9 and TRBJ2-5; maybe TRBD2 (6 bases). Germline V gene data show CDR1 as SGDLS and CDR2 as YYNGEE. Trimming pared 5 bases from V and 5 bases from J, leaving 16 bases between. The CDR3 runs 14 residues. The CDR3 loop reads CASSSSEGPETQYF. CDR3 nucleotide sequence: TGTGCCAGCAGTTCCTCGGAGGGTCCTGAGACCCAGTACTTC.

This rearrangement joins TRBV7-2 to TRBJ2-2; possible D gene TRBD1, 5 bases. V dropped 1 base and J dropped 5 bases, with 14 bases sitting between them. The CDR3 is 16 amino acids. CDR1 SGHTA and CDR2 FQGNSA come from the germline V gene. CDR3 DNA sequence: TGTGCCAGCAGCTTAGGTCTAGGGGCTGGAACCGGGGAGCTGTTTTTT. Amino acid sequence: CASSLGLGAGTGELFF.